This T cell receptor (beta chain) was captured by sequencing in a study of long-term antiretroviral therapy in people with HIV. Overall study findings and caveats: Versus controls, repertoires in people with HIV had narrower CDR3 length ranges.

The CDR3 runs to 15 residues. From germline, CDR1 is MDHEN and CDR2 SYDVKM. Trimming removed 1 base at V and 3 bases at J, with 13 bases between. This clone appeared a few times. Antigen unknown. Distinct nucleotide sequences in the sample also encode this CDR3. The authors ran the immunoSEQ assay, v3.0, at survey level. Some clones are missing from TCRdb's copy, which holds only in-frame ones; the method was immunoSEQ multiplex PCR. The repertoire holds about 26,000 clones, with about 85% as singletons. Sequencing was performed on unsorted PBMCs, taken less than 5 years after starting antiretroviral therapy. The receptor's source is a middle-aged man with HIV. This rearrangement joins TRBV28 to TRBJ2-7; D possibly corresponds to TRBD1 (6 bases). CDR3 in amino acids: CASSLYGGARYEQYF. DNA of the CDR3: TGTGCCAGCAGTTTATATGGGGGCGCCCGCTACGAGCAGTACTTC.